This TCR beta chain comes out of a study of post-analysis software for immune sequencing data. The overall study: The patients showed relapsing-remitting, secondary progressive and progressive-relapsing multiple sclerosis courses.

Of note for this clonotype: The target antigen is unknown.

CDR1 and CDR2 from the germline V gene are DFQATT and SNEGSKA (reference sequence). The V end was cut by 7 bases, the J end by 5 bases, with 12 bases between. This CDR3 region has 11 residues. cDNA libraries of TCR beta carried unique molecular identifiers. T cells numbering roughly 0.85 to 10 million gave rise to roughly 0.5 million cDNA molecules. TCRdb reprocessed the PCR reads via MiXCR and lists one record per CDR3 protein. The data contain 350,000 to 450,000 distinct CDR3 sequences, roughly 30% of them seen just once; the ten biggest clones take up roughly 13%. The study's findings and limits: About 5 TRBV segments (TRBV5-6, TRBV5-1 and TRBV20-1 among them) occurred more frequently in patients than in controls. Co-batched samples clustered tightly together by F measure. Normalized Chao1 diversity was significantly reduced in patients versus controls.

The specimen was blood. This TCR derives from a girl aged 5-17 years with multiple sclerosis. This sequence joins TRBV20-1 and TRBJ2-7; no clear D gene. This chain's CDR3 is CSVRVRDEQYF. The CDR3 coding sequence is TGCAGTGTAAGAGTAAGGGACGAGCAGTACTTC.